This T cell receptor (beta chain) was obtained from a study of T cells after yellow fever vaccination. The 5'RACE template-switching step produced TCR cDNA and added a universal primer site and UMIs. TCRdb reprocessed the 5' RACE reads via MiXCR and lists one record per CDR3 protein. Of around 27,000 distinct CDR3 sequences listed, under 4.5% are singletons. This clonotype was seen ten or more times. Sequences were derived from CD8+ T cells sorted from PBMCs, sampled 5 days after the yellow fever booster vaccination. The receptor's source is a young man who received the YFV17D yellow fever vaccine.

The CDR3 DNA reads as TGTGCCACCAGCAGAGACGAAGGGCTAGAGACCCAGTACTTC. This translates into CATSRDEGLETQYF. The gene calls are TRBV15 and TRBJ2-5; D ambiguous. Germline CDR1 is LNHNV and CDR2 is YYDKDF (reference sequence). V gave up 0 bases and J gave up 4 bases, with 9 bases separating them. The CDR3 has 14 residues.